Described below is a single T cell receptor (beta chain) sequence and its context. CDR3 regions of TCR beta were amplified from RNA transcripts. HTBI primers served in a first-round RT-PCR, which a second-round multiplex PCR followed. One entry per CDR3 protein results from TCRdb running MiXCR on the multiplex PCR reads. The table lists roughly 480,000 distinct CDR3 sequences, approximately 15% of them singletons. These data are taken from a study of Graves' ophthalmopathy and Graves' hyperthyroidism. The CDR3 extends over 13 amino acids. Trimming stripped 8 bases from V and 11 bases from J, with 19 bases between. CDR1 and CDR2 (germline): MNHEY, SMNVEV (reference sequence).

The specimen was blood. This receptor was identified in a woman in her thirties with Graves' ophthalmopathy. This chain links TRBV27 with TRBJ1-5; D not certain. The CDR3 bases are TGTGCCAGCGGTGAGGTACCTCGGTCGGCCCAGCATTTT. Protein product: CASGEVPRSAQHF.